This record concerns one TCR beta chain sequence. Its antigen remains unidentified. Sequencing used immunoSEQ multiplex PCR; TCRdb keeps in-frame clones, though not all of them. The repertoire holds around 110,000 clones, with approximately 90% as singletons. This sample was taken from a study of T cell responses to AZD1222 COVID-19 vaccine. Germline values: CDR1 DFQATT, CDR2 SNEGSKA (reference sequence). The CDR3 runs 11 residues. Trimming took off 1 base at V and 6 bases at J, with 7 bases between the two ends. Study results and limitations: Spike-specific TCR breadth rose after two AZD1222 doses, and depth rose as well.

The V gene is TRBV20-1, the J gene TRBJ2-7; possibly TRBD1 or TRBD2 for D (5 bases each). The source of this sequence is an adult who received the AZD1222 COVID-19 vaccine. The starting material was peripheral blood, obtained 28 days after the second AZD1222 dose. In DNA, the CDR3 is TGCAGTGCTAGAGGAGGGGCCGAGCAGTACTTC. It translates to CSARGGAEQYF.